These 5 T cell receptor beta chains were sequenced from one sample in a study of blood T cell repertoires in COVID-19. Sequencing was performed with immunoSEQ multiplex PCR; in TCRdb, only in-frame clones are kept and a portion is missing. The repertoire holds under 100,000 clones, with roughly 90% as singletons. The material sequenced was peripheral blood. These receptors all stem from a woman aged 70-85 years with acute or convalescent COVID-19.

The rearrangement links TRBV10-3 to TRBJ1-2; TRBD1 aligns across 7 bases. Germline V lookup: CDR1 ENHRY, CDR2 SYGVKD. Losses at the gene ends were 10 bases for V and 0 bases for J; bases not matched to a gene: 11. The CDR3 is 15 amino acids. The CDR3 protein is CATVRTGPANYGYTF. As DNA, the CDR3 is TGTGCCACCGTACGGACAGGTCCAGCTAACTATGGCTACACCTTC.

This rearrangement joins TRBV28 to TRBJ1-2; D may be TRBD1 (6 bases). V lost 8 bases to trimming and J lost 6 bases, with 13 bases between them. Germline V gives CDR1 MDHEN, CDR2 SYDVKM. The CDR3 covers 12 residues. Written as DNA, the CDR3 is TGTGCCAGCCGTTACAGGGCCGATGGCTACACCTTC. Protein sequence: CASRYRADGYTF.

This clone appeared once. As DNA, the CDR3 is TGTGCCAGCCGACAGGGAGGTGGGAATGAGCAGTTCTTC. This encodes CASRQGGGNEQFF. J is TRBJ2-1 and V is TRBV6-5; TRBD1 might be the D (7 bases). Germline CDR1 is MNHEY and CDR2 is SVGAGI. CDR3 length equals 13 residues. The ends were cut back, 8 bases at V and 7 bases at J, with 15 bases in the middle.

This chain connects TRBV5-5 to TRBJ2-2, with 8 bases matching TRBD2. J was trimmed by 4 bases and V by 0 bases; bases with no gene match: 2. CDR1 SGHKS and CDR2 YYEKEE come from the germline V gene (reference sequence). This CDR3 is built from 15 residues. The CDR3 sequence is CASSLVGTSTGELFF. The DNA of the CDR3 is TGTGCCAGCAGCTTGGTCGGGACTAGCACCGGGGAGCTGTTTTTT.

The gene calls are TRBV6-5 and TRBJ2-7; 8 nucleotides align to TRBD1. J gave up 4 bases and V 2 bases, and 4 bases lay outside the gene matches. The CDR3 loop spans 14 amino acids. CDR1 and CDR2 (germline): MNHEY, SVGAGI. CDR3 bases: TGTGCCAGCAGTTACGACAGGGGACCATACGAGCAGTACTTC. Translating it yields CASSYDRGPYEQYF.